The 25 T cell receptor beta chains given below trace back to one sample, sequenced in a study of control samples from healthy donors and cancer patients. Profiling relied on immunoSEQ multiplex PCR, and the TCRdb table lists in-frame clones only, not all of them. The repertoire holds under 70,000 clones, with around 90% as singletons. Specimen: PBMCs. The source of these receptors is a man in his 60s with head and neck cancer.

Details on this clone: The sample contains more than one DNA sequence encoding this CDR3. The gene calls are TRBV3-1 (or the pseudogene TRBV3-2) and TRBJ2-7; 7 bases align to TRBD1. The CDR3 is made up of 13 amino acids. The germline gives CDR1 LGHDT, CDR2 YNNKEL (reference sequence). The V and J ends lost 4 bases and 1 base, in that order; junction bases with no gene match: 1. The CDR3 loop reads CASSRDRSYEQYF. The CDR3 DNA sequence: TGTGCCAGCAGCCGGGACAGATCCTACGAGCAGTACTTC.

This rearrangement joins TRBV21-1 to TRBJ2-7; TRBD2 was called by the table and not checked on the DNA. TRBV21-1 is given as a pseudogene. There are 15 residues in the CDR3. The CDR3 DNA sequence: TGTGCCAGCACACAGGGACTAGCGGGAGGATACGAGCAGTACTTC. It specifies CASTQGLAGGYEQYF.

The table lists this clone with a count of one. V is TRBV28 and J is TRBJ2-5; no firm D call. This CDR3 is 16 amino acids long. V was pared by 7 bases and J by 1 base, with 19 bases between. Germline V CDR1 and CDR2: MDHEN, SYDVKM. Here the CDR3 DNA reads TGTGCCAGCACCCCTCCCCGGGCAGCCATCCAAGAGACCCAGTACTTC. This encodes CASTPPRAAIQETQYF. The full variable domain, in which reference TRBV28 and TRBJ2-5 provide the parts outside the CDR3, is DVKVTQSSRYLVKRTGEKVFLECVQDMDHENMFWYRQDPGLGLRLIYFSYDVKMKEKGDIPEGYSVSREKKERFSLILESASTNQTSMYLCASTPPRAAIQETQYFGPGTRLLVL.

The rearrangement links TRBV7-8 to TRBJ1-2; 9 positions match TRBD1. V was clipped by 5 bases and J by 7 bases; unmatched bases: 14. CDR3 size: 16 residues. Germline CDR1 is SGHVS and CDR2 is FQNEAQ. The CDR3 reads CASSEWRGQGSGGYTF. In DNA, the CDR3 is TGTGCCAGCAGCGAGTGGCGGGGACAGGGTTCCGGTGGCTACACCTTC.

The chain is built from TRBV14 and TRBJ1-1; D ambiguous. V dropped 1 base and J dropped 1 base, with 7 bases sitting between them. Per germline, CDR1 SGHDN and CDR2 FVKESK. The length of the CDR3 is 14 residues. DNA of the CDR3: TGTGCCAGCAGCCAAGGAAGGCCGAACACTGAAGCTTTCTTT. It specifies CASSQGRPNTEAFF.

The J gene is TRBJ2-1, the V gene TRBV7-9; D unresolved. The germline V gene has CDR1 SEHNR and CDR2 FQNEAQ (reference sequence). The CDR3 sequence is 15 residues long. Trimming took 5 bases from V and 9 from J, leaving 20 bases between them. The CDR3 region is CASSLNVRFATEQFF. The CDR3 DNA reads TGTGCCAGCAGCCTAAATGTTCGGTTTGCCACTGAGCAGTTCTTC.

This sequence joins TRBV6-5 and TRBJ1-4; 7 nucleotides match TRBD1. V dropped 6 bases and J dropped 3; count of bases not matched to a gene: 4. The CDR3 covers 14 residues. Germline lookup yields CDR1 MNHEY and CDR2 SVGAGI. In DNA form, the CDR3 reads TGTGCCAGCAGCGGAGACAGGGCTAATGAAAAACTGTTTTTT. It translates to CASSGDRANEKLFF.

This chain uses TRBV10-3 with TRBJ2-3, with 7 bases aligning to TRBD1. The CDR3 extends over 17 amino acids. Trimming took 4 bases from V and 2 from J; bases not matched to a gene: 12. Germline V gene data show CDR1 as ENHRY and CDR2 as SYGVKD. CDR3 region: CAISGPRQGQNTDTQYF. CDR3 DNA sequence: TGTGCCATCAGTGGTCCTCGACAGGGCCAAAACACAGATACGCAGTATTTT.

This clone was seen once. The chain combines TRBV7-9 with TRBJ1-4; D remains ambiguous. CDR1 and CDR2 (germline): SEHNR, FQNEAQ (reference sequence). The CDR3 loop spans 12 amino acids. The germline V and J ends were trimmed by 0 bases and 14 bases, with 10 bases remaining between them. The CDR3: CASSLAGNILFF. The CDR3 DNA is TGTGCCAGCAGCTTAGCGGGCAATATTCTGTTTTTT.

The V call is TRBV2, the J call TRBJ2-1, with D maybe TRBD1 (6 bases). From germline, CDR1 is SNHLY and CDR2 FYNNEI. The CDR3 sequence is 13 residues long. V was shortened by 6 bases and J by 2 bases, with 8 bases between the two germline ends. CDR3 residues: CASRDSAYNEQFF. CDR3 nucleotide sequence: TGTGCCAGCAGGGACAGTGCCTACAATGAGCAGTTCTTC. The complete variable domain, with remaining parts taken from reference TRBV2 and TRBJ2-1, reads EPEVTQTPSHQVTQMGQEVILRCVPISNHLYFYWYRQILGQKVEFLVSFYNNEISEKSEIFDDQFSVERPDGSNFTLKIRSTKLEDSAMYFCASRDSAYNEQFFGPGTRLTVL.

The CDR3 region has the DNA TGTGCCAGCAGCCCTTTGTCTAGCGGGGGGCCCCCAGAGACCCAGTACTTC. Protein: CASSPLSSGGPPETQYF. The rearrangement uses TRBV3-1 (or the pseudogene TRBV3-2) and TRBJ2-5; TRBD2 agrees at 11 bases. The germline V gene encodes CDR1 LGHDT and CDR2 YNNKEL (reference sequence). This CDR3 comprises 17 residues. The trim removed 4 bases at V and 4 bases at J, leaving 11 bases unmatched.

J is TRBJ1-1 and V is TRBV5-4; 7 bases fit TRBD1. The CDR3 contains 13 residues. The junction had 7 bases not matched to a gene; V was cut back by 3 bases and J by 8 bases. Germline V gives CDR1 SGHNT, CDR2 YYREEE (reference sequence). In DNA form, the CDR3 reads TGTGCCAGCAGCTCGGGGACAGACGGAGAAGCTTTCTTT. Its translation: CASSSGTDGEAFF.

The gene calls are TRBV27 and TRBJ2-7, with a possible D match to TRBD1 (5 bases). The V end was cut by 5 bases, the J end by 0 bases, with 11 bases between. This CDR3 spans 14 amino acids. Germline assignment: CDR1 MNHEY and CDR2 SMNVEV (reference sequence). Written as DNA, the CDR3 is TGTGCCAGCAGTGCAGGGTTCTCCTCCTACGAGCAGTACTTC. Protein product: CASSAGFSSYEQYF.

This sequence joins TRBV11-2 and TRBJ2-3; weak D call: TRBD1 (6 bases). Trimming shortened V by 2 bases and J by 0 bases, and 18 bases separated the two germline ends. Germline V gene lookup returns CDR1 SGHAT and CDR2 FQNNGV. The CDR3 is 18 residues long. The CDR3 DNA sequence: TGTGCCAGCAGCTTAAGCCAGGGGTGGTTGGCTAGCACAGATACGCAGTATTTT. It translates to CASSLSQGWLASTDTQYF.

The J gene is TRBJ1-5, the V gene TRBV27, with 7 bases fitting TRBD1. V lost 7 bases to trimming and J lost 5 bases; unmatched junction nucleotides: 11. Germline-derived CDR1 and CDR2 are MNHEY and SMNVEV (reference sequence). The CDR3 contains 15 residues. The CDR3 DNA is TGTGCCAGCACCGCGCCAGGGGGAAGGGATCAGCCCCAGCATTTT. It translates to CASTAPGGRDQPQHF.

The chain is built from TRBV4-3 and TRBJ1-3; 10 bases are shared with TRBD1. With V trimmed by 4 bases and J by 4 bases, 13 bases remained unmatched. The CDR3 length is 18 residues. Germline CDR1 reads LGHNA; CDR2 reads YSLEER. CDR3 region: CASSPAINRGQGGNTIYF. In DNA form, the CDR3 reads TGCGCCAGCAGCCCGGCGATAAATAGGGGACAGGGGGGAAACACCATATATTTT.

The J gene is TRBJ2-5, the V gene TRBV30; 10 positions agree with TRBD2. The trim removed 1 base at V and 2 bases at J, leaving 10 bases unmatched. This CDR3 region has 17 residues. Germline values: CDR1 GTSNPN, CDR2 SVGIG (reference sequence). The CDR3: CAWSAEGGLAYQETQYF. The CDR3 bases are TGTGCCTGGAGTGCCGAAGGGGGACTAGCGTATCAAGAGACCCAGTACTTC.

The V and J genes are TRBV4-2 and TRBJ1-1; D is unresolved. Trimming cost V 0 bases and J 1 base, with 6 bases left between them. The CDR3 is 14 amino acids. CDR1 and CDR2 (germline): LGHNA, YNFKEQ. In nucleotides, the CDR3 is TGTGCCAGCAGCCAAGATCTGGGGAACACTGAAGCTTTCTTT. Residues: CASSQDLGNTEAFF.

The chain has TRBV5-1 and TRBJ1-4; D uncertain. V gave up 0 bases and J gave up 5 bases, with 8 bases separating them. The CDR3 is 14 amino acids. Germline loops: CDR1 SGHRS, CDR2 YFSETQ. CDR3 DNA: TGCGCCAGCAGCTTGGGACAAGTAAATGAAAAACTGTTTTTT. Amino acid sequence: CASSLGQVNEKLFF. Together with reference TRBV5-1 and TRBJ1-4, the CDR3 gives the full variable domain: KAGVTQTPRYLIKTRGQQVTLSCSPISGHRSVSWYQQTPGQGLQFLFEYFSETQRNKGNFPGRFSGRQFSNSRSEMNVSTLELGDSALYLCASSLGQVNEKLFFGSGTQLSVL.

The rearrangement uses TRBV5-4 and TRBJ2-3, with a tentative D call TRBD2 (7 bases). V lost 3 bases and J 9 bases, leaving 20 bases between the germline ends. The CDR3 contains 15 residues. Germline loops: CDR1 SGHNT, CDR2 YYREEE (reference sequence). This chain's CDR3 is CASSSKAGGRGTQYF. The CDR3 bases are TGTGCCAGCAGCTCCAAAGCCGGGGGGCGGGGGACGCAGTATTTT.

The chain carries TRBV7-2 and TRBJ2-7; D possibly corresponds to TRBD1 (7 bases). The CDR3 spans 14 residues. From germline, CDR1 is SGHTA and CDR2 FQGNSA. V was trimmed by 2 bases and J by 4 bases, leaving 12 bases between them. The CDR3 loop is CASSLYQGGYEQYF. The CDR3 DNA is TGTGCCAGCAGCTTATACCAGGGGGGTTACGAGCAGTACTTC.

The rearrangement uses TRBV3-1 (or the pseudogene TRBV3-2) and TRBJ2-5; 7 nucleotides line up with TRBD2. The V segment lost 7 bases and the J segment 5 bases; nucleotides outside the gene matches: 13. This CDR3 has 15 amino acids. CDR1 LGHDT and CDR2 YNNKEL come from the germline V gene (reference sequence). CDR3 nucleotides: TGTGCCAGCACCTCTTTCGGGTTGGGAGGGGAGACCCAGTACTTC. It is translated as CASTSFGLGGETQYF.

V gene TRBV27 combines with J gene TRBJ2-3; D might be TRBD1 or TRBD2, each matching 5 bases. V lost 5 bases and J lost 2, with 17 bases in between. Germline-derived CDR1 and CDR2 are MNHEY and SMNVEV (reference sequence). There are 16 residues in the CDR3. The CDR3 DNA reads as TGTGCCAGCAGTCGATCAGGGACCACTTACACAGATACGCAGTATTTT. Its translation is CASSRSGTTYTDTQYF.

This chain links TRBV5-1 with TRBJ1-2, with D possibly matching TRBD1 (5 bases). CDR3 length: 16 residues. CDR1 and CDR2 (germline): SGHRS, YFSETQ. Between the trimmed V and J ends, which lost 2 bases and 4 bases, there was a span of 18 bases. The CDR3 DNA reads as TGCGCCAGCAGCTTAGTTGGTGGGGCACAAGCCTATGGCTACACCTTC. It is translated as CASSLVGGAQAYGYTF.

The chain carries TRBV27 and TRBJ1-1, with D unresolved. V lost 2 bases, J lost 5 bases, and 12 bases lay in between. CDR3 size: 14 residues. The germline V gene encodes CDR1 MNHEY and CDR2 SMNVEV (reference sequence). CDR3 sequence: CASSLQPGVTEAFF. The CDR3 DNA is TGTGCCAGCAGTTTACAACCCGGGGTGACTGAAGCTTTCTTT.